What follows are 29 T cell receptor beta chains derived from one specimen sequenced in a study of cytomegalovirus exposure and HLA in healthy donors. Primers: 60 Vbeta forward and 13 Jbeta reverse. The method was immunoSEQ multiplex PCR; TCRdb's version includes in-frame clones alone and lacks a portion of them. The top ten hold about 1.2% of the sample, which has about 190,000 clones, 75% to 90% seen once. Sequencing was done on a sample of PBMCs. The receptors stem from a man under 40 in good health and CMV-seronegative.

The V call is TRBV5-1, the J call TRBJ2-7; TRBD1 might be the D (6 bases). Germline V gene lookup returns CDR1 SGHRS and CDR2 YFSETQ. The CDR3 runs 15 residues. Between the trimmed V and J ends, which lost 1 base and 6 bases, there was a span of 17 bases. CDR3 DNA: TGCGCCAGCAGCTTGACCATGGGACAACCAGGCGAGCAGTACTTC. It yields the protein CASSLTMGQPGEQYF.

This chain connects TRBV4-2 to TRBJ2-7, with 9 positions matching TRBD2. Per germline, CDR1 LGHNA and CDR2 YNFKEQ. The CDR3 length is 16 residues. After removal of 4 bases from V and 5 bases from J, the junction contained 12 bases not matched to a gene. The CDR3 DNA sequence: TGTGCCAGCAGCCGATACCCTAGCGGGGAAGGACACGAGCAGTACTTC. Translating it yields CASSRYPSGEGHEQYF.

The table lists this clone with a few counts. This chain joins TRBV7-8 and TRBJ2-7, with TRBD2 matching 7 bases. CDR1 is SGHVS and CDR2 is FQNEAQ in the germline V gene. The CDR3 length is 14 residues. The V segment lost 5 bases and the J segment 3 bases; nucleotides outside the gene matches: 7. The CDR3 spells CASSLSGALYEQYF. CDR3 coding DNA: TGTGCCAGCAGCCTAAGCGGGGCTCTCTACGAGCAGTACTTC.

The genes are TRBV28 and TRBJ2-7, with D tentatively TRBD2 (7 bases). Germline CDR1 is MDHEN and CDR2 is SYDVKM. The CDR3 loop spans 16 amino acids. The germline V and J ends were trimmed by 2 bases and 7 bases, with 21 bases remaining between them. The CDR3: CASSLGGAGVPSEQYF. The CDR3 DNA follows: TGTGCCAGCAGTTTAGGGGGGGCAGGGGTACCCTCGGAGCAGTACTTC.

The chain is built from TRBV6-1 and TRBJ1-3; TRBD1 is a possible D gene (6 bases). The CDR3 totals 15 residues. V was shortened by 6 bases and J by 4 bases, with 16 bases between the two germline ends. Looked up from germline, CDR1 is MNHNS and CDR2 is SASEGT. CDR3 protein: CASSPEGGIGNTIYF. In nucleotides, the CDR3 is TGTGCCAGCAGCCCAGAGGGGGGGATCGGAAACACCATATATTTT.

Here the CDR3 DNA reads TGTGCCAGCAGTCCCCCTTTGAGCTACGAGCAGTACTTC. Translating gives CASSPPLSYEQYF. The V gene is TRBV6-5, the J gene TRBJ2-7; D remains ambiguous. Trimming left V 5 bases short and J 3 bases short, with 11 bases between. The V gene's germline CDR1 is MNHEY and CDR2 SVGAGI. This CDR3 spans 13 amino acids.

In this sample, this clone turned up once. As DNA, the CDR3 is TGTGCCAGCAGTTCCCTCTCCTTACAGGGGCCCCACTATGGCTACACCTTC. Protein: CASSSLSLQGPHYGYTF. This chain joins TRBV28 and TRBJ1-2, with TRBD1 matching 7 bases. Trimming removed 4 bases from V and 3 bases from J; junction bases left unmatched: 14. There are 17 residues in the CDR3. Germline CDR1 and CDR2: MDHEN and SYDVKM.

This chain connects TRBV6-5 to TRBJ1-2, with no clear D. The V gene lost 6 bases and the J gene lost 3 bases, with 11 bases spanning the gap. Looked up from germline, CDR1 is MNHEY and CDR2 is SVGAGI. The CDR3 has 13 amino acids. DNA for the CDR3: TGTGCCAGCAGATCAGACACGTACTATGGCTACACCTTC. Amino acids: CASRSDTYYGYTF.

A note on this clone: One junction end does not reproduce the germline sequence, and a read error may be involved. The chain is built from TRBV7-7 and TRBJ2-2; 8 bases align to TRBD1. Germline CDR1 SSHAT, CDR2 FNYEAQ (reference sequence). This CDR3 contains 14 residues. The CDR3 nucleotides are TGTGCTAGCAGGACAGGGACGAACACCGGGGAGCTGTTTTTT. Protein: CASRTGTNTGELFF.

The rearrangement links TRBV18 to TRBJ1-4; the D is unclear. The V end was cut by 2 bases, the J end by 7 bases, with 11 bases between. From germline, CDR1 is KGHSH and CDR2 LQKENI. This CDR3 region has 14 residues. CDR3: CASSPKSEFEKLFF. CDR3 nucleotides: TGTGCCAGCTCACCAAAAAGTGAGTTTGAAAAACTGTTTTTT.

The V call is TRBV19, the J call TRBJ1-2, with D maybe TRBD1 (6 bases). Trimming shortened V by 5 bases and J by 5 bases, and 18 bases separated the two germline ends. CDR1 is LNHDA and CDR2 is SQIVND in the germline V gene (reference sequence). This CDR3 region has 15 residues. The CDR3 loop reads CASSSTPPGVYGYTF. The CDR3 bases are TGTGCCAGTAGTTCAACCCCTCCAGGGGTATATGGCTACACCTTC.

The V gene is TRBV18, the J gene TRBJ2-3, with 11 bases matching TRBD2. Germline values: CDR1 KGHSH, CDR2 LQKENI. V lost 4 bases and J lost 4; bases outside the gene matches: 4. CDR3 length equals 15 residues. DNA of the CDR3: TGTGCCAGCTCACTAGTAGCGGGGGGGCCAGATACGCAGTATTTT. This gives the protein CASSLVAGGPDTQYF.

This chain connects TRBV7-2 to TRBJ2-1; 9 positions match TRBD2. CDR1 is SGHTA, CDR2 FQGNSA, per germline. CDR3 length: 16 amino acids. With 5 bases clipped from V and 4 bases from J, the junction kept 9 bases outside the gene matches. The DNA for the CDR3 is TGTGCCAGCAGCCGCCTCGGACTAGCGATTTACAATGAGCAGTTCTTC. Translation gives CASSRLGLAIYNEQFF. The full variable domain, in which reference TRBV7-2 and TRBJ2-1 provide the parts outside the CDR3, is GAGVSQSPSNKVTEKGKDVELRCDPISGHTALYWYRQSLGQGLEFLIYFQGNSAPDKSGLPSDRFSAERTGGSVSTLTIQRTQQEDSAVYLCASSRLGLAIYNEQFFGPGTRLTVL.

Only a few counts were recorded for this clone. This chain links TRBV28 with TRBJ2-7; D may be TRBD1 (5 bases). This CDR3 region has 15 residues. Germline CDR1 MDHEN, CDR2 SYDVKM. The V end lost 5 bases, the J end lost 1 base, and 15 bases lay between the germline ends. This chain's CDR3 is CASSTRQSTSYEQYF. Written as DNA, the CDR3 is TGTGCCAGCAGTACTCGACAGTCAACTTCCTACGAGCAGTACTTC.

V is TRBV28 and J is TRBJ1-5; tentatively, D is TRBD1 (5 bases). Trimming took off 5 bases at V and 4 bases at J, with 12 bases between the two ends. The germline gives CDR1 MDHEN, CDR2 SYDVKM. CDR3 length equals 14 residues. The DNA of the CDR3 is TGTGCCAGCAGTCCTCGACAGTGGAATCAGCCCCAGCATTTT. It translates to CASSPRQWNQPQHF.

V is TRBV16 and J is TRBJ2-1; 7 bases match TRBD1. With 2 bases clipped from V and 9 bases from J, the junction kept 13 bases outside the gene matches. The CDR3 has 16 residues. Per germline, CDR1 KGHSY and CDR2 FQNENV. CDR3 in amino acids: CASSQEGAVVFSEQFF. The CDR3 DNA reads TGTGCCAGCAGCCAAGAGGGGGCGGTGGTGTTCAGTGAGCAGTTCTTC.

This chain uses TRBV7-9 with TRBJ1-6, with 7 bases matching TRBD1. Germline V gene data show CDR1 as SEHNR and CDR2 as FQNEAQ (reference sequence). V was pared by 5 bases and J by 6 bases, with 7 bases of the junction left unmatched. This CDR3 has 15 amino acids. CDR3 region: CASSPGQDINSPLHF. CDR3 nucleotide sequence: TGTGCCAGCAGCCCCGGACAGGACATTAATTCACCCCTCCACTTT. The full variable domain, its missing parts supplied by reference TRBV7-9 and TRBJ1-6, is DTGVSQNPRHKITKRGQNVTFRCDPISEHNRLYWYRQTLGQGPEFLTYFQNEAQLEKSRLLSDRFSAERPKGSFSTLEIQRTEQGDSAMYLCASSPGQDINSPLHFGNGTRLTVT.

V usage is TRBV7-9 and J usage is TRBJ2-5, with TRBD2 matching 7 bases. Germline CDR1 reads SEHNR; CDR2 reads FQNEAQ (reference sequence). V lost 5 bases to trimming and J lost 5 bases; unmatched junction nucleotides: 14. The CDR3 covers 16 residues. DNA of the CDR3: TGTGCCAGCAGCCTAGGACTATGGGAGGGCCGGGAGACCCAGTACTTC. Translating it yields CASSLGLWEGRETQYF.

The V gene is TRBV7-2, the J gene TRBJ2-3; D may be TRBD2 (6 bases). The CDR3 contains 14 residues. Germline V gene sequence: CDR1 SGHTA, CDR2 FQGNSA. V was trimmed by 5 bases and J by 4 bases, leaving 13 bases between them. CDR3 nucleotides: TGTGCCAGCAGCCCAGGAGGGTGGGCAGATACGCAGTATTTT. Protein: CASSPGGWADTQYF.

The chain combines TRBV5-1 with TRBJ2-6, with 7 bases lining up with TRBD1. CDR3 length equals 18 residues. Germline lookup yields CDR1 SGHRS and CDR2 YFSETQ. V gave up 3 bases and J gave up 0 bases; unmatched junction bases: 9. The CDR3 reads CASSYTGAEISGANVLTF. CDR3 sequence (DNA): TGCGCCAGCAGCTACACAGGGGCGGAAATCTCTGGGGCCAACGTCCTGACTTTC.

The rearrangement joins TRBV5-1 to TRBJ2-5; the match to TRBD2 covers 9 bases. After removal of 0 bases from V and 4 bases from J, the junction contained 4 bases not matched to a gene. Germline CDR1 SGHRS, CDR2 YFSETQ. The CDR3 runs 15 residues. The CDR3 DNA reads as TGCGCCAGCAGCTTGGAGGGACTAGCAAGAGAGACCCAGTACTTC. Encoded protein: CASSLEGLARETQYF.

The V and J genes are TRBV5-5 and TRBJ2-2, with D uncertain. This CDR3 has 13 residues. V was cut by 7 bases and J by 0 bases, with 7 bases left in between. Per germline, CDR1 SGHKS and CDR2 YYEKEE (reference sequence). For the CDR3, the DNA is TGTGCCAGCTGCCAGTCGAACACCGGGGAGCTGTTTTTT. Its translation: CASCQSNTGELFF.

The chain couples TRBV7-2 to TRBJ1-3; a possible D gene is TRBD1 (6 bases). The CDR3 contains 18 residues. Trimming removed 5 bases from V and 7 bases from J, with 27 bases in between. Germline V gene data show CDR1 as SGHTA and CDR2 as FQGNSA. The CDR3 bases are TGTGCCAGCAGCATTAGCTACGACTCGGGGGGCCTAGGGAACACCATATATTTT. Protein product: CASSISYDSGGLGNTIYF.

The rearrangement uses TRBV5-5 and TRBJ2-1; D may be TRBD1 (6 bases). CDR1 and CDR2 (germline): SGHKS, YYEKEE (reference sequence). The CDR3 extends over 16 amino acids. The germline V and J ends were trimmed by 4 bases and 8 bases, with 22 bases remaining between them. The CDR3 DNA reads TGTGCCAGCAGCCCCCCCACCCTAGCAGAGGGGGATGAGCAGTTCTTC. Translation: CASSPPTLAEGDEQFF.

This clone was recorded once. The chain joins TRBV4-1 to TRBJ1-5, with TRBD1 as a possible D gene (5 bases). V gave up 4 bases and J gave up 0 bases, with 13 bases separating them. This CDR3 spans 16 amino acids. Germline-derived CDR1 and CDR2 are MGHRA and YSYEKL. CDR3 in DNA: TGCGCCAGCAGCCGGGATACAGGTAATAGCAATCAGCCCCAGCATTTT. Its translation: CASSRDTGNSNQPQHF.

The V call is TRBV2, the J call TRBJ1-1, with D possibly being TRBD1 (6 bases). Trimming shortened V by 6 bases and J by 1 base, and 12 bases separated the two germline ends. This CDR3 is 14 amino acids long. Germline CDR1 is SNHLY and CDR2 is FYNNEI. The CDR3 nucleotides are TGTGCCAGCAGCAACAGGGTCAGGAACACTGAAGCTTTCTTT. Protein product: CASSNRVRNTEAFF.

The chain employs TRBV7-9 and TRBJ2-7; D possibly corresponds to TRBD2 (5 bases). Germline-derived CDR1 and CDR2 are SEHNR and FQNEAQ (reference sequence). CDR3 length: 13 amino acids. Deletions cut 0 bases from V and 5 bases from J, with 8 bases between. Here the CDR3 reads CASSLAPGDEQYF. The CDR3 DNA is TGTGCCAGCAGCTTAGCACCCGGGGACGAGCAGTACTTC.

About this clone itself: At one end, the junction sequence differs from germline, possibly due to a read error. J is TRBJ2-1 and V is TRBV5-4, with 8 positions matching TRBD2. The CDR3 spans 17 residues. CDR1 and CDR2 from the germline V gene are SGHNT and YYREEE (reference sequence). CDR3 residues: CAGSRSGAGASYNEQFF. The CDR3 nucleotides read TGTGCCGGCAGCCGGAGCGGAGCGGGAGCGTCCTACAATGAGCAGTTCTTC. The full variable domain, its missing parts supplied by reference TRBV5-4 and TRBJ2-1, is ETGVTQSPTHLIKTRGQQVTLRCSSQSGHNTVSWYQQALGQGPQFIFQYYREEENGRGNFPPRFSGLQFPNYSSELNVNALELDDSALYLCAGSRSGAGASYNEQFFGPGTRLTVL.

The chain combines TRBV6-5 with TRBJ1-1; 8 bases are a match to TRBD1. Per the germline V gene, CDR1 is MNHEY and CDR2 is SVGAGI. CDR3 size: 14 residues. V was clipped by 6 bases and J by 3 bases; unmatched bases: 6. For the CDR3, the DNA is TGTGCCAGCAGCTTAGACAGGGGCGACACTGAAGCTTTCTTT. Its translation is CASSLDRGDTEAFF.